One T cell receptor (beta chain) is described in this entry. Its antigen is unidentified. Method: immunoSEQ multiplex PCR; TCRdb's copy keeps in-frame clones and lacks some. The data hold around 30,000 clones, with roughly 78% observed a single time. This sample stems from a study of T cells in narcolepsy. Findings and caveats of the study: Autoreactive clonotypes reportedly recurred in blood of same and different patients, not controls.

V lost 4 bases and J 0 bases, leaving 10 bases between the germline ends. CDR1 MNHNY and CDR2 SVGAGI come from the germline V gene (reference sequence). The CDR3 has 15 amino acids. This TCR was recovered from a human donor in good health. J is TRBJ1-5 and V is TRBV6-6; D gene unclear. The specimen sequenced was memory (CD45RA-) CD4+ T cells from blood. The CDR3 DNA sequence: TGTGCCAGCAGTTCCCGGGGTAGTAGCAATCAGCCCCAGCATTTT. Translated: CASSSRGSSNQPQHF.